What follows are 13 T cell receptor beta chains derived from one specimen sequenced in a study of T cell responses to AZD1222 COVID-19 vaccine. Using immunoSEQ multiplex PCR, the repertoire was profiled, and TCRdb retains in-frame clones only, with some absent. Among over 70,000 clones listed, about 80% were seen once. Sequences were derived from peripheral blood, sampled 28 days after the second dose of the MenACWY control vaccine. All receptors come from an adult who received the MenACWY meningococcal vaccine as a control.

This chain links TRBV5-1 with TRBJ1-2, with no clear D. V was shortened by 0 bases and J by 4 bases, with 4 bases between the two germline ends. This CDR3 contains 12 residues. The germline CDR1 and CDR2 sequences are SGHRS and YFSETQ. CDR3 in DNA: TGCGCCAGCAGCTTGGGCCGCTATGGCTACACCTTC. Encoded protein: CASSLGRYGYTF.

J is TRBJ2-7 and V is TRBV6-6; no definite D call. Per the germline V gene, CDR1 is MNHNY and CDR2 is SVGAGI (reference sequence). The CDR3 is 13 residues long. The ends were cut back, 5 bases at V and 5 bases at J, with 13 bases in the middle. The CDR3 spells CASSLQWANEQYF. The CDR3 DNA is TGTGCCAGCAGTCTCCAGTGGGCCAACGAGCAGTACTTC.

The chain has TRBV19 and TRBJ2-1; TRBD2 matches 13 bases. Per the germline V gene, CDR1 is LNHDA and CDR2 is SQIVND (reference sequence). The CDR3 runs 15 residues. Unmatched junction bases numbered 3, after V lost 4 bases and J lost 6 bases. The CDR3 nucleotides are TGTGCCAGTAGTACCCGGACTAGCGGGGGCAATGAGCAGTTCTTC. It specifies CASSTRTSGGNEQFF.

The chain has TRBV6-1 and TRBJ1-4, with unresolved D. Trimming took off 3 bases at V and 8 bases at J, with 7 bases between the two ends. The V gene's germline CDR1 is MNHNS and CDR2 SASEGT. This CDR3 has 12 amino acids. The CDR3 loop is CASSDPSEKLFF. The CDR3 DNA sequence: TGTGCCAGCAGTGACCCCAGCGAAAAACTGTTTTTT.

The CDR3 loop reads CATIPGQGFGVTF. CDR3 coding DNA: TGTGCCACTATCCCGGGACAGGGCTTTGGGGTCACCTTC. The chain uses TRBV6-5 and TRBJ1-2; 9 bases agree with TRBD1. The CDR3 has 13 residues. Germline values: CDR1 MNHEY, CDR2 SVGAGI. The ends lost 10 bases at V and 13 bases at J; junction bases unmatched: 16.

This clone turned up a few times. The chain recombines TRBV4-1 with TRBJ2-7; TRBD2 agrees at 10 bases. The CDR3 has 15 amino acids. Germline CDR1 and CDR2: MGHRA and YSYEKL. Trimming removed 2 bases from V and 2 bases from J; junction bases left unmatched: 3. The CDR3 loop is CASSQTSGVTYEQYF. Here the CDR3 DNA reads TGCGCCAGCAGCCAAACTAGCGGGGTTACCTACGAGCAGTACTTC.

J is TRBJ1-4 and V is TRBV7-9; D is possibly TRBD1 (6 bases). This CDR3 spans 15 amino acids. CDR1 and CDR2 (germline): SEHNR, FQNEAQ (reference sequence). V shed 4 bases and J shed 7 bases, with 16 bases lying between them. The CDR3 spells CASSSTGARGEKLFF. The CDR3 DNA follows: TGTGCCAGCAGCTCGACAGGCGCAAGGGGTGAAAAACTGTTTTTT.

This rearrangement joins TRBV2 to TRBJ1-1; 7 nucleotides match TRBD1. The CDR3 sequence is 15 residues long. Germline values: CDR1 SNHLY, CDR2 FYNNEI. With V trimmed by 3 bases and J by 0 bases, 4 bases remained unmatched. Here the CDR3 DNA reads TGTGCCAGCAGTGAGTACGGGACAGTGAACACTGAAGCTTTCTTT. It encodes CASSEYGTVNTEAFF.

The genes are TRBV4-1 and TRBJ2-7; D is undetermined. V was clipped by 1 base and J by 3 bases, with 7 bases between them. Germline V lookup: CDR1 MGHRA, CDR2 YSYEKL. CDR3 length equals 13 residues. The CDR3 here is CASSQAPFYEQYF. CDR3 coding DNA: TGCGCCAGCAGCCAAGCCCCTTTCTACGAGCAGTACTTC.

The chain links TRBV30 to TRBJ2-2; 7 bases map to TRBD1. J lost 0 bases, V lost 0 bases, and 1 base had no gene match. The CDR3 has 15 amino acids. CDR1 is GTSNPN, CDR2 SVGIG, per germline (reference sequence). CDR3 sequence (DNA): TGTGCCTGGAGTGTGGGGACAGCGAACACCGGGGAGCTGTTTTTT. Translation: CAWSVGTANTGELFF.

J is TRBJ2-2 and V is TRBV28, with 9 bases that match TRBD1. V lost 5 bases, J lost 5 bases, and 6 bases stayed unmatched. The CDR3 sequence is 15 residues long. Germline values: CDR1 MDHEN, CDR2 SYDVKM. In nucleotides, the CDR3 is TGTGCCAGCAGTGTAGGGACAGGGAGGACCGGGGAGCTGTTTTTT. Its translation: CASSVGTGRTGELFF.

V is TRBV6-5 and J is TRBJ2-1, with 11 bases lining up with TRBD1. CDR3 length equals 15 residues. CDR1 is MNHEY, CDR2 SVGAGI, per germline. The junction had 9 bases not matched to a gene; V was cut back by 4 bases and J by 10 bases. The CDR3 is CASSFRGQGAGEQFF. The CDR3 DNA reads TGTGCCAGCAGTTTCAGAGGACAGGGGGCCGGGGAGCAGTTCTTC.

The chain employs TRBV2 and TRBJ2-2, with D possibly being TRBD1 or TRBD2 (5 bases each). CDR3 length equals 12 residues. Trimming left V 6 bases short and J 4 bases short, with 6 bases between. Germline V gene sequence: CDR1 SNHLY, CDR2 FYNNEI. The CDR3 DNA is TGTGCCAGCAGGGGACCCACCGGGGAGCTGTTTTTT. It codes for CASRGPTGELFF.